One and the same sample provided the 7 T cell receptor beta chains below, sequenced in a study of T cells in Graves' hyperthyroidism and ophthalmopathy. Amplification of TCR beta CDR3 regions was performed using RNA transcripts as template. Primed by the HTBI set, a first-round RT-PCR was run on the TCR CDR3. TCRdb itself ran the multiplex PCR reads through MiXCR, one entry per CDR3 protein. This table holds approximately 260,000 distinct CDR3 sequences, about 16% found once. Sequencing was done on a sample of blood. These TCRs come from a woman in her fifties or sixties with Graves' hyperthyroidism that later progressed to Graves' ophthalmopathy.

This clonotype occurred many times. The CDR3 DNA reads TGTGCCAGCAGCCCTAATCAGATATTGCCGCCTAATCAGCCCCAGCATTTT. This encodes CASSPNQILPPNQPQHF. This sequence joins TRBV27 and TRBJ1-5; no clear D. Looked up from germline, CDR1 is MNHEY and CDR2 is SMNVEV (reference sequence). The CDR3 totals 17 residues. The V end lost 6 bases, the J end lost 4 bases, and 22 bases lay between the germline ends.

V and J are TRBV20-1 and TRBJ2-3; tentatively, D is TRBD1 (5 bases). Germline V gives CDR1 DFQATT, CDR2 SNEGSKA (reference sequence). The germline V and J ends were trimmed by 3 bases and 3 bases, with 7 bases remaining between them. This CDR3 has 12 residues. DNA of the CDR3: TGCAGTGCTAGTAGGGGTACAGATACGCAGTATTTT. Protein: CSASRGTDTQYF.

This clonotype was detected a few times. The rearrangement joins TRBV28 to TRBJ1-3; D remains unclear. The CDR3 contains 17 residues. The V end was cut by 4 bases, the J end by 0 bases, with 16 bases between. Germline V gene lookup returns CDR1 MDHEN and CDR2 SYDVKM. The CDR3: CASSYEGAGFSGNTIYF. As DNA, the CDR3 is TGTGCCAGCAGTTACGAGGGTGCGGGGTTCTCTGGAAACACCATATATTTT.

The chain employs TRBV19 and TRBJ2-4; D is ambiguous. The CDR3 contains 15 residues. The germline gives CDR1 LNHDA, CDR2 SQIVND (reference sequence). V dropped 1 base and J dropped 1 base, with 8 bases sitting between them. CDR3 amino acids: CASSIGRVAKNIQYF. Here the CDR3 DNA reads TGTGCCAGTAGTATAGGCCGGGTCGCCAAAAACATTCAGTACTTC.

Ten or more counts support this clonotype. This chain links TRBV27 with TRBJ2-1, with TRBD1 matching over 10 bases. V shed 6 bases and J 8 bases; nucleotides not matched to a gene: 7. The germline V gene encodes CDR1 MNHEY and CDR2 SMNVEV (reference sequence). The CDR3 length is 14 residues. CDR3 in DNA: TGTGCCAGCAGCCGCGACAGGGGGCAGGATGAGCAGTTCTTC. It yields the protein CASSRDRGQDEQFF.

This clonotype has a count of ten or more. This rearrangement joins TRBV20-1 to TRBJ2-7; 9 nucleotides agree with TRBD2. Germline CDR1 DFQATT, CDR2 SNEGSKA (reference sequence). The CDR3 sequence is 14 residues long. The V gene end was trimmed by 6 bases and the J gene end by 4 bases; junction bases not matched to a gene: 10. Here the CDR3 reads CSAHRPTSGYEQYF. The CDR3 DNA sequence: TGCAGTGCCCACAGGCCGACTAGCGGATACGAGCAGTACTTC.

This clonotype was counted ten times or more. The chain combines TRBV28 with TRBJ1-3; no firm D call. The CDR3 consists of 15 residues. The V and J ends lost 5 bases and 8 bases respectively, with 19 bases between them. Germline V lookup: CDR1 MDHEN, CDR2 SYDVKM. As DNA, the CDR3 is TGTGCCAGCAGTCCCACCTCCCCAACTGACCACACCATATATTTT. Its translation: CASSPTSPTDHTIYF.